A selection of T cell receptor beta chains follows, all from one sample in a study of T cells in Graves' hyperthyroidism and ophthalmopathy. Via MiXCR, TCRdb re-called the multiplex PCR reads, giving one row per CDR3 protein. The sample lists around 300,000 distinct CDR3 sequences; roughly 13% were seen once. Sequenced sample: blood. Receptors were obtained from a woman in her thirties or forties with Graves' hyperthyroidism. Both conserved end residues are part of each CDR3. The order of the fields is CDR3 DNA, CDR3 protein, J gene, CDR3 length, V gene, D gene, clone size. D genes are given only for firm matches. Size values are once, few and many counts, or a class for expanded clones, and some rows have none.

TGTGCTAGTGGTTCCGGACAGATCTATGGCTACACCTTC	CASGSGQIYGYTF	TRBJ1-2	13	TRBV12-5	-	many
TGTGCCAGCAGCTTGGACAGGCGGATCTCGGACTATGGCTACACCTTC	CASSLDRRISDYGYTF	TRBJ1-2	16	TRBV5-5	-	many
TGCAGTGCTAGAGTGGGGGCTCGGACTGAAGCTTTCTTT	CSARVGARTEAFF	TRBJ1-1	13	TRBV20-1	-	-
TGTGCCAGCAGTGAACTTTACAATGAGCAGTTCTTC	CASSELYNEQFF	TRBJ2-1	12	TRBV7-2	-	-
TGCAGCGTTGGGCAGGGGGAGAACACTGAAGCTTTCTTT	CSVGQGENTEAFF	TRBJ1-1	13	TRBV29-1	TRBD1	few
TGCAGTGCTAGAGATCCGAGACAGGGGAACACTGAAGCTTTCTTT	CSARDPRQGNTEAFF	TRBJ1-1	15	TRBV20-1	TRBD1	few
TGTTCCAGCACCGGGCGGGGGTCTTACGATCAGCCCCAGCATTTT	CSSTGRGSYDQPQHF	TRBJ1-5	15	TRBV2	-	-
TGTGCCAGCAGTTACGCCTCGGGACTAGCGGGAGCGGACACAGATACGCAGTATTTT	CASSYASGLAGADTDTQYF	TRBJ2-3	19	TRBV28	TRBD2	many
TGTGCCACCAGCAGAGATAGGACCGGAGCTGAGACCCAGTACTTC	CATSRDRTGAETQYF	TRBJ2-5	15	TRBV15	-	many
TGCAGCGTCGCTCCGGCGGGACAAGCCACAGATACGCAGTATTTT	CSVAPAGQATDTQYF	TRBJ2-3	15	TRBV29-1	-	-
TGTGCCAGCAGTTTGGGGGGCCGAGGGGGACTGCGGCCGTACTTC	CASSLGGRGGLRPYF	TRBJ2-7	15	TRBV7-8	-	-
TGCAGCGTTGAAAGGGTGCGGGGGGGGTCAGGAAATGAGCAGTTCTTC	CSVERVRGGSGNEQFF	TRBJ2-1	16	TRBV29-1	TRBD2	many
TGTGCCAGCAGTGTTGGCGGGGGTTGGGCGCGCGAAAAACTGTTTTTT	CASSVGGGWAREKLFF	TRBJ1-4	16	TRBV6-1	-	many
TGCGCCAGCAGCTCCCGATCCGGCGGAAACACCATATATTTT	CASSSRSGGNTIYF	TRBJ1-3	14	TRBV5-1	-	few
TGTGCCAGCAGTCTCGGACTAGCGGGAGAAAACGAGCAGTACTTC	CASSLGLAGENEQYF	TRBJ2-7	15	TRBV6-1	TRBD2	-
TGTGCCAGCAGTGCGGGACAGGGAACTCAGCCCCAGCATTTT	CASSAGQGTQPQHF	TRBJ1-5	14	TRBV12-3/TRBV12-4	TRBD1	-
TGTGCCAGCAGCCCGGACAGAAACACAGATACGCAGTATTTT	CASSPDRNTDTQYF	TRBJ2-3	14	TRBV7-2	-	many